These T cell receptor beta chains were read from a single sample in a study of control samples from healthy donors and cancer patients. Clones were sequenced by immunoSEQ multiplex PCR, and TCRdb holds only the in-frame ones, with some missing. In the table there are over 120,000 clones, about 91% of which are singletons. Sequencing was carried out using blood. The receptors here all came from a man younger than 45 in good health. CDR3s include the opening cysteine and the closing phenylalanine or tryptophan. A D gene is named only where the DNA matches it firmly. Size values are once, few and many counts, or a class for expanded clones, and some rows have none.

clone_size,v_call,d_call,j_call,cdr3_nt,cdr3_aa
.,TRBV7-9,.,TRBJ2-3,TGTGCCAGCAGCTCTGGTGACGGTCACACAGATACGCAGTATTTT,CASSSGDGHTDTQYF
.,TRBV24-1,.,TRBJ2-1,TGTGCCACCAGTGGCTTTAAGGGAGACTCTGGGGCCTACAATGAGCAGTTCTTC,CATSGFKGDSGAYNEQFF
.,TRBV10-3,TRBD2,TRBJ2-3,TGTGCCACGGGGACTAGCGGGTTCACAGATACGCAGTATTTT,CATGTSGFTDTQYF
.,TRBV7-9,TRBD2,TRBJ2-3,TGTGCCAGCGCTGCTCACGGGGGGTCTAGCACAGATACGCAGTATTTT,CASAAHGGSSTDTQYF
.,TRBV15,.,TRBJ1-5,TGTGCCACCTCGGAGGGGAATCAGCCCCAGCATTTT,CATSEGNQPQHF
.,TRBV27,.,TRBJ1-2,TGTGCCAGCAGTTTCTCGAGGGCCCCTAACTATGGCTACACCTTC,CASSFSRAPNYGYTF
once,TRBV19,.,TRBJ2-2,TGTGCCAGTACTAAACCCATTCCAGGGGTTTCCACCGGGGAGCTGTTTTTT,CASTKPIPGVSTGELFF
.,TRBV18,.,TRBJ2-2,TGTGCCAGCTCACCAAATCAAAACACCGGGGAGCTGTTTTTT,CASSPNQNTGELFF
.,TRBV10-3,.,TRBJ2-7,TGTGCCATCAGTGAGTCGATTACGGATCTGGAGCAGTACTTC,CAISESITDLEQYF
few,TRBV3-1/TRBV3-2,.,TRBJ1-1,TGTGCCAGCAGCCAAGAGGTAGGGACTAAAGGGGCTTTCTTT,CASSQEVGTKGAFF
.,TRBV3-1/TRBV3-2,.,TRBJ2-7,.,CASSQATFGAPGEQYF
.,TRBV3-1/TRBV3-2,TRBD2,TRBJ2-3,TGTGCCAGCAGTCCACTAGCGGTCACAGATACGCAGTATTTT,CASSPLAVTDTQYF
.,TRBV6-1,TRBD1,TRBJ2-2,TGTGCCAGCAGTGAAGAGGCAGGGGGCTCCGGGGAGCTGTTTTTT,CASSEEAGGSGELFF
.,TRBV5-6,TRBD1,TRBJ1-6,TGTGCCAGCAGCCGGACCCGTTCAGACAGGGACTCCTATAATTCACCCCTCCACTTT,CASSRTRSDRDSYNSPLHF
.,TRBV18,.,TRBJ1-2,TGTGCCAGCTCACCACGTAAGCAGGTGGGCTACACCTTC,CASSPRKQVGYTF
.,TRBV12-3/TRBV12-4,.,TRBJ2-1,TGTGCCAGCAGTTTTTCCAATGAGCAGTTCTTC,CASSFSNEQFF
.,TRBV25-1,.,TRBJ2-7,TGTGCCAGCAGTGACCGTATACAACCCAACAGCTACGAGCAGTACTTC,CASSDRIQPNSYEQYF
.,TRBV7-9,TRBD1,TRBJ1-4,TGTGCCAGCAGCTCGACAGGGGGCAAGGAAAAACTGTTTTTT,CASSSTGGKEKLFF
.,TRBV12-5,.,TRBJ2-2,TGTGCTAGTGCCTGGGGGGCCAGCCTCGGGGAGCTGTTTTTT,CASAWGASLGELFF
.,TRBV5-4,.,TRBJ2-1,TGTGCCAGCAGCCCCCAGAGCTCCTACAATGAGCAGTTCTTC,CASSPQSSYNEQFF
.,TRBV30,.,TRBJ2-6,TGTGCCTGGAGTGTAGGGCGATCTGGGGCCAACGTCCTGACTTTC,CAWSVGRSGANVLTF
.,TRBV5-1,TRBD2,TRBJ2-5,TGCGCCAGCAGCTTTAGCGGGGGGGGCTTTGAGACCCAGTACTTC,CASSFSGGGFETQYF
.,TRBV7-3,.,TRBJ2-2,TGTGCCAGCAGCGTACTAGGTGGGGGCGGGAACACCGGGGAGCTGTTTTTT,CASSVLGGGGNTGELFF
.,TRBV6-5,TRBD1,TRBJ2-7,TGTGCCAGCAGTCTCGGGACAGCATACGAGCAGTACTTC,CASSLGTAYEQYF
.,TRBV11-2,TRBD2,TRBJ2-3,TGTGCCAGCAGCCGTACGACTAGCGGGGTAGCCCCGGATACGCAGTATTTT,CASSRTTSGVAPDTQYF
.,TRBV6-6,TRBD1,TRBJ2-2,TGTGCCAGCAGTCTAACAGGGGTCTTGGAGCTGTTTTTT,CASSLTGVLELFF
.,TRBV28,.,TRBJ1-1,TGTGCCAGCAGTTTATCCACAGGGGAAGCTTTCTTT,CASSLSTGEAFF
.,TRBV9,.,TRBJ2-7,TGTGCCAGCAGCGGCCCCGTTGCCGCGGGACAGTTAATCTACGAGCAGTACTTC,CASSGPVAAGQLIYEQYF
.,TRBV5-3,.,TRBJ1-4,TGTGCCAGAAGTGCCGGACGGCAATCTAATGAAAAACTGTTTTTT,CARSAGRQSNEKLFF
once,TRBV29-1,.,TRBJ2-5,TGCAGCGTTGACTCAGGAGGGCAAGAGACCCAGTACTTC,CSVDSGGQETQYF
.,TRBV19,TRBD1,TRBJ1-1,TGTGCCAGTAGTATAGATGCCCTGACAGGGGCTAACCGTGAAGCTTTCTTT,CASSIDALTGANREAFF
.,TRBV19,.,TRBJ1-1,TGTGCCAGTAGTACAACTAGGGACCGCGGGAACACTGAAGCTTTCTTT,CASSTTRDRGNTEAFF
.,TRBV7-6,TRBD2,TRBJ2-1,TGTGCCAGCAGCTCACTAGCGGGGGCCCAAAACTCCTACAATGAGCAGTTCTTC,CASSSLAGAQNSYNEQFF
once,TRBV6-4,.,TRBJ2-3,TGTGCCAGCAGTGCGGGGGACCACGACACAGATACGCAGTATTTT,CASSAGDHDTDTQYF
.,TRBV28,.,TRBJ2-3,TGTGCCAGCAGCCCCGGGGGCACAGATACGCAGTATTTT,CASSPGGTDTQYF
.,TRBV9,.,TRBJ1-6,TGTGCCAGCAGCACCCAACAGGGCATCCAAGGTTCCCTCCACTTT,CASSTQQGIQGSLHF
.,TRBV2,.,TRBJ2-1,TGTGCCAGCAGGAGCGTTGCGGCCAGCTCCTACAATGAGCAGTTCTTC,CASRSVAASSYNEQFF
.,TRBV9,TRBD2,TRBJ2-3,TGTGCCAGCAGCGAGGTAGCGGGGGGTTCAGATACGCAGTATTTT,CASSEVAGGSDTQYF
.,TRBV6-5,TRBD1,TRBJ1-6,TGTGCCAGCAGCTTCCGGGACAGGGATTCACCCCTCCACTTT,CASSFRDRDSPLHF
.,TRBV4-1,TRBD2,TRBJ2-2,TGCGCCAGCAGCCTAGGACTAGCGGGGTACGGGGAGCTGTTTTTT,CASSLGLAGYGELFF
.,TRBV19,.,TRBJ2-7,TGTGCCAGTACCTATCACGGAGGGGGTTCCTACGAGCAGTACTTC,CASTYHGGGSYEQYF
once,TRBV5-1,.,TRBJ2-7,TGCGCCAGCAGCTCCACAGTCTCGGTCGGGGAGCAGTACTTC,CASSSTVSVGEQYF
.,TRBV7-9,.,TRBJ2-7,TGTGCCAGCAGGTCGCTCTCCTACGAGCAGTACTTC,CASRSLSYEQYF